This T cell receptor (beta chain) was obtained from a study of blood T cells in healthy people across ages. General study results and limits: Per million T cells, TCR beta diversity dropped about linearly as age rose.

No fewer than 5.5 micrograms of total RNA were isolated from every sample. V dropped 3 bases and J dropped 4 bases, with 13 bases sitting between them. Germline-derived CDR1 and CDR2 are MGHDK and SYGVNS. The CDR3 totals 14 residues. This clonotype was observed a handful of times. Its target is unknown. Primed by a sample-barcoded 5' primer and a J-beta primer mix, a second PCR proceeded for 7 to 11 cycles. MiXCR, run by TCRdb on the 5' RACE reads, gives a single entry per CDR3 protein. The top ten hold about 20% of the sample, which has 920,000 or so distinct CDR3 sequences, around 45% seen once. This TCR came from a woman aged 55-69 years in good health. The sequenced material came from blood. V gene TRBV25-1 combines with J gene TRBJ2-7; maybe TRBD1 (6 bases). CDR3 sequence reads: CASSDPGHLYEQYF. In DNA, the CDR3 is TGTGCCAGCAGTGACCCGGGACACCTATACGAGCAGTACTTC.